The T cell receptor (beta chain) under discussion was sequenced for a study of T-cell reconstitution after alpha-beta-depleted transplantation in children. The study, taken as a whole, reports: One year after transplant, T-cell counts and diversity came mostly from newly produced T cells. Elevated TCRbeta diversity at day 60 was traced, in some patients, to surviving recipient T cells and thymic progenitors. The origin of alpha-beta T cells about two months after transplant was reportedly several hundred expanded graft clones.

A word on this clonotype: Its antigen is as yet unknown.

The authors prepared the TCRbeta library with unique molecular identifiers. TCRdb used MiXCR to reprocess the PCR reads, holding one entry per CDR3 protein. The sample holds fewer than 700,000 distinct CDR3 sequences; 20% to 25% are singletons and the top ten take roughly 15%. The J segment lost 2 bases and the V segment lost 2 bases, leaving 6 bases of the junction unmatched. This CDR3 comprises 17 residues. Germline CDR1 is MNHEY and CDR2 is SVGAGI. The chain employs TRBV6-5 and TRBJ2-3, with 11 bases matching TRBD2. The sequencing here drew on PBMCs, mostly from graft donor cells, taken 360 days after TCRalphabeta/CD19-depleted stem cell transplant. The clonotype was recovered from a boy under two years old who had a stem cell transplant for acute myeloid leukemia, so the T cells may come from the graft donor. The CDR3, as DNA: TGTGCCAGCAGTTACACCTTAGCGGGGGGGAACACAGATACGCAGTATTTT. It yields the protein CASSYTLAGGNTDTQYF.